The rows below give T cell receptor beta chains drawn from one sample of a study of T cells in tumors and immune-related adverse events. Clones were read by immunoSEQ multiplex PCR, and TCRdb kept only the in-frame ones, dropping some. The top ten hold 1.5% of the sample, which has roughly 10,000 clones, 85% to 95% seen once. Source: lymph node tissue, taken from a patient treated with anti-PD-1 therapy. These receptors originate from a female donor with metastatic renal cell carcinoma. The CDR3 runs from the conserved cysteine through the conserved F or W. Fields, in order: J gene, V gene, clone size, CDR3 protein. Clone sizes are given selectively: once, few, many, or a class where the clone is expanded.

>TRBJ1-1|TRBV11-3|NA
CASSLETTGQAFF
>TRBJ2-5|TRBV5-1|NA
CASSLTTGAQETQYF
>TRBJ1-5|TRBV10-2|NA
CASSDLEGDQPQHF
>TRBJ1-5|TRBV30|NA
CAWSSGTGGKGLRNQPQHF
>TRBJ2-7|TRBV5-1|NA
CASSSGLVRGRAYEQYF
>TRBJ2-6|TRBV10-3|NA
CAISEGPGTFGANVLTF
>TRBJ2-2|TRBV27|NA
CASRPGTSGVTGELFF
>TRBJ1-2|TRBV6-4|NA
CASSVGDRGGGGYTF
>TRBJ2-4|TRBV21-1|NA
CASSPGEWGLRAKNIQYF
>TRBJ2-3|TRBV5-1|NA
CASSSGHTDTQYF
>TRBJ2-7|TRBV6-1|NA
CASTLAWYEQYF
>TRBJ1-2|TRBV28|NA
CASRGGAFGNYGYTF
>TRBJ1-2|TRBV10-3|NA
CAISDGGRQTSGYTF
>TRBJ1-2|TRBV7-9|NA
CASSLGGYTF
>TRBJ2-4|TRBV5-1|NA
CASSAGTSAKNIQYF
>TRBJ1-5|TRBV27|NA
CASSSIQGARSNQPQHF
>TRBJ1-1|TRBV5-1|NA
CASREDHNTEAFF
>TRBJ1-2|TRBV23-1|NA
CASSQSVTRWCGYTF
>TRBJ1-2|TRBV5-1|NA
CASSLARTSGYTF
>TRBJ1-5|TRBV4-1|NA
CASSQVRTPYSNQPQHF
>TRBJ2-1|TRBV5-1|NA
CASSLDRPGVDEQFF
>TRBJ2-2|TRBV21-1|NA
CASSKNSLRGELFF
>TRBJ1-1|TRBV6-5|NA
CASSGGRTRGAEAFF
>TRBJ1-1|TRBV2|NA
CASTREGSTEAFF
>TRBJ2-7|TRBV10-2|NA
CASSGDGSYEQYF
>TRBJ1-1|TRBV30|NA
CAWSKGAGTEAFF
>TRBJ2-5|TRBV29-1|NA
CSVQQGALETQYF
>TRBJ2-7|TRBV6-1|NA
CASFTQDRGYEQYF
>TRBJ1-5|TRBV19|once
CAATTRGQDQPQHF
>TRBJ1-1|TRBV21-1|NA
CASSKEGDTGFPEAFF
>TRBJ1-5|TRBV28|NA
CASRTGQGDNQPQHF
>TRBJ1-2|TRBV5-8|NA
CASSFGGNYGYTF